Listed below are T cell receptor beta chains from one sample, sequenced in a study of blood T cells in healthy people across ages. A single record per CDR3 protein comes from TCRdb applying MiXCR to the 5' RACE reads. The sample carries approximately 790,000 distinct CDR3 sequences, less than 80% recorded once. Sequencing was performed on blood. The receptors stem from a young man in good health. Both conserved end residues are part of each CDR3. The order of the fields is V gene, clone size, CDR3 length, D gene, J gene, CDR3 DNA, CDR3 protein. A D gene is named only where the DNA matches it firmly. A row's size may be missing; if present it is once, few, many or a size class.

TRBV7-9,-,16,TRBD2,TRBJ2-5,TGTGCCAGCAGCCCAAGACTAGCGGGACTCCAAGAGACCCAGTACTTC,CASSPRLAGLQETQYF
TRBV7-9,-,15,TRBD1,TRBJ2-7,TGTGCCAGCAGACCACAGGGGCCAAGCTCCTACGAGCAGTACTTC,CASRPQGPSSYEQYF
TRBV2,-,15,TRBD1,TRBJ1-2,TGTGCCAGCAGTGAGCCGGGACAGCTAAACTATGGCTACACCTTC,CASSEPGQLNYGYTF
TRBV10-3,-,16,-,TRBJ2-3,TGTGCCATCAGTGCGGAGGGGGGGGAGCCCGGGGGTACGCAGTATTTT,CAISAEGGEPGGTQYF
TRBV6-2/TRBV6-3,-,17,TRBD1,TRBJ2-4,TGTGCCAGCAGCCGTCCCGGGACAGGGGTTGGCAAAAACATTCAGTACTTC,CASSRPGTGVGKNIQYF
TRBV4-2,many,15,-,TRBJ1-5,TGTGCCAGCAGCCTGACAGATCAAAACAGTCAGCCCCAGCATTTT,CASSLTDQNSQPQHF
TRBV12-3/TRBV12-4,-,15,-,TRBJ2-5,TGTGCCAGCAGTTTCCTAACGTCCCAGGGAGCTGAGCAGTACTTC,CASSFLTSQGAEQYF
TRBV29-1,-,15,-,TRBJ2-1,TGCAGCGTTCCCGAGGGGGAGGGACTTGGCAATGAGCAGTTCTTC,CSVPEGEGLGNEQFF
TRBV20-1,-,13,-,TRBJ1-1,TGCAGTGCTAGTCGGGACGGGAACACTGAAGCTTTCTTT,CSASRDGNTEAFF
TRBV3-1,few,16,-,TRBJ2-7,TGTGCCAGCAGCCAGGAAGTACGGGGGAGCTCCTACGAGCAGTACTTC,CASSQEVRGSSYEQYF
TRBV12-3/TRBV12-4,-,17,-,TRBJ2-1,TGTGCCAGCAGCATGATTACGGCAGTAAGCTCCTACAATGAGCAGTTCTTC,CASSMITAVSSYNEQFF
TRBV7-2,-,14,TRBD2,TRBJ2-1,TGTGCCAGCAGGGAAGGACTAGACCCGAATGAGCAGTTCTTC,CASREGLDPNEQFF
TRBV6-5,-,15,TRBD1,TRBJ1-2,TGTGCCAGCAGGCCTTGGACAGGGTTGGGCTATGGCTACACCTTC,CASRPWTGLGYGYTF
TRBV4-3,once,14,-,TRBJ2-3,TGCGCCAGCAGCCAAGAGACTTCGGAAGATACGCAGTATTTT,CASSQETSEDTQYF
TRBV6-6,few,11,-,TRBJ1-2,TGTGCCAGCATCGGCAGTGACGGCTACACCTTC,CASIGSDGYTF
TRBV7-2,-,15,-,TRBJ2-1,TGTGCCAGCAGCCTCGACAGCCGACCCTACAATGAGCAGTTCTTC,CASSLDSRPYNEQFF
TRBV2,-,15,TRBD1,TRBJ2-1,TGTGCCAGCATGTCGCCCGTGACAGGGTACAATGAGCAGTTCTTC,CASMSPVTGYNEQFF
TRBV7-7,-,14,-,TRBJ2-5,TGTGCCAGCAGCCCTGATAGGGCAAGCGAGACCCAGTACTTC,CASSPDRASETQYF
TRBV20-1,once,12,-,TRBJ2-5,TGCAGTGCTAGGTGGGACCGGGAGACCCAGTACTTC,CSARWDRETQYF
TRBV7-2,-,15,-,TRBJ2-7,TGTGCCAGCAGCTTAGAGGGGTTAACCTCCTACGAGCAGTACTTC,CASSLEGLTSYEQYF
TRBV7-9,-,15,TRBD2,TRBJ2-1,TGTGCCAGCGGGACTACTAGAGTCTCCTACAATGAGCAGTTCTTC,CASGTTRVSYNEQFF
TRBV29-1,-,14,-,TRBJ2-6,TGCAGCGTTGTAGCGCACTCTGGGGCCAACGTCCTGACTTTC,CSVVAHSGANVLTF
TRBV7-8,few,15,TRBD1,TRBJ1-2,TGTGCCAGCAGCTTACCACCACAGGGGGCCTATGGCTACACCTTC,CASSLPPQGAYGYTF
TRBV7-2,-,17,TRBD2,TRBJ2-5,TGTGCCAGCAGCTTAGTTGCATCCGGACTAGCGGTTGAGACCCAGTACTTC,CASSLVASGLAVETQYF
TRBV10-2,-,18,TRBD1,TRBJ1-2,TGCGCCATCAGCGATGAACAGGGGAAAAAAGGTTGGAGGTGGGGCTACACCTTC,CAISDEQGKKGWRWGYTF
TRBV3-1,-,14,TRBD2,TRBJ2-5,TGTGCCAGCAGCCAAGATCTCCAGCGGGGGGACCAGTACTTC,CASSQDLQRGDQYF
TRBV28,once,16,TRBD2,TRBJ2-7,TGTGCCAGCAGTGGAATGACTAGCGGGGAGCCCTACGAGCAGTACTTC,CASSGMTSGEPYEQYF
TRBV3-1,-,13,-,TRBJ2-1,TGTGCCAGCAGCCAGACCAACTCAGGCGAGCAGTTCTTC,CASSQTNSGEQFF
TRBV4-3,-,15,-,TRBJ2-4,TGCGCCAGCAGCCCCGGGACTTTCGCCAAAAACATTCAGTACTTC,CASSPGTFAKNIQYF
TRBV5-1,few,14,-,TRBJ2-3,TGTGCCAGCAGCTTTGAGGGTGGAGCAGATACGCAGTATTTT,CASSFEGGADTQYF
TRBV7-2,many,13,-,TRBJ2-5,TGTGCCAGCAGCTTAGGGACCGGCGGGACCCAGTACTTC,CASSLGTGGTQYF
TRBV6-6,once,16,-,TRBJ2-7,TGTGCCAGCAGCCCCCTTGGGGACATTAGCTCCTACGAGCAGTACTTC,CASSPLGDISSYEQYF
TRBV4-3,many,15,-,TRBJ2-7,TGCGCCAGCAGCCAAGAGTTTACAGGGTGGTACGAGCAGTACTTC,CASSQEFTGWYEQYF
TRBV18,few,12,-,TRBJ2-3,TGTGCCAGCTCACGAGGGGTAGATACGCAGTATTTT,CASSRGVDTQYF
TRBV7-2,-,18,TRBD2,TRBJ2-7,TGTGCCAGCAGCAGAGAAGGCCTAGCGGGAGGGGGGTCCTACGAGCAGTACTTC,CASSREGLAGGGSYEQYF
TRBV7-3,-,13,-,TRBJ1-2,TGTGCCAGCAGCTTTACACAGGGAAATGGCTACACCTTC,CASSFTQGNGYTF
TRBV3-1,-,19,-,TRBJ1-2,TGTGCCAGCAGCCAAGATCGAAGGGATTGGCCCCTGACAATCTATGGCTACACCTTC,CASSQDRRDWPLTIYGYTF
TRBV10-3,-,15,TRBD1,TRBJ1-2,TGTGCCATCAGTGAGGGGACAGGGGGGCACTATGGCTACACCTTC,CAISEGTGGHYGYTF
TRBV7-8,-,12,-,TRBJ2-3,TGTGCGATCTTGAACAACACAGATACGCAGTATTTT,CAILNNTDTQYF
TRBV19,-,15,TRBD1,TRBJ2-5,TGTGCCAGTAGGCCGGGACAGGTACCTCAAGAGACCCAGTACTTC,CASRPGQVPQETQYF
TRBV19,-,15,-,TRBJ2-5,TGTGCCAGTAGTATAAGGCAGAATAACCAAGAGACCCAGTACTTC,CASSIRQNNQETQYF
TRBV7-2,few,15,-,TRBJ1-6,TGTGCCAGCAGAGCACGTCGACAGTCTAATTCACCCCTCCACTTT,CASRARRQSNSPLHF
TRBV29-1,few,15,-,TRBJ2-5,TGCAGCGGCTTGGGGGACCAAACTAGGGGAGAGACCCAGTACTTC,CSGLGDQTRGETQYF
TRBV5-1,-,14,-,TRBJ2-3,TGCGCCAGCAGCCATGGAGGGCCCGCGGATACGCAGTATTTT,CASSHGGPADTQYF
TRBV7-8,once,15,-,TRBJ2-7,TGTGCCAGCAGCTTAAGCTGGCGTACGGGCTACGAGCAGTACTTC,CASSLSWRTGYEQYF
TRBV2,-,11,-,TRBJ2-2,TGTGCCAGCAATGCCGCCGGGGAGCTGTTTTTT,CASNAAGELFF
TRBV7-2,-,16,TRBD2,TRBJ2-1,TGTGCCAGCAGCTTAGCCCCAGGACTAGCGTGGATTGAGCAGTTCTTC,CASSLAPGLAWIEQFF
TRBV12-3/TRBV12-4,-,15,TRBD1,TRBJ2-1,TGTGCCAGCAGATGGTTAGGGGGCGGGCAGAATGAGCAGTTCTTC,CASRWLGGGQNEQFF
TRBV30,-,14,-,TRBJ2-7,TGTGCCTGGAGTGTAGAGGGGTACTCCTACGAGCAGTACTTC,CAWSVEGYSYEQYF
TRBV6-5,-,20,TRBD1,TRBJ2-6,TGTGCCAGCAGTTACTCGACAGGGGGAAGTATTTTTACTGGGGCCAACGTCCTGACTTTC,CASSYSTGGSIFTGANVLTF
TRBV20-1,-,15,-,TRBJ2-7,TGCAGTGCCCACTTACCATTGGGGGGCTCCTACGAGCAGTACTTC,CSAHLPLGGSYEQYF
TRBV2,once,15,-,TRBJ2-7,TGTGCCAGCAGTCAAACACAGGGTTTCGCCTACGAGCAGTACTTC,CASSQTQGFAYEQYF
TRBV7-3,many,13,-,TRBJ1-6,TGTGCCAGCAGCTCCGCAGGGAATTCACCCCTCCACTTT,CASSSAGNSPLHF